The T cell receptor beta chain described here comes from a study of T cell responses to AZD1222 COVID-19 vaccine. Clones were read by immunoSEQ multiplex PCR, and TCRdb kept only the in-frame ones, dropping some. In the table there are 55,000 to 65,000 clones, 80% of which are singletons. Second-dose schedules of about 4 or about 12 weeks were combined. Worth noting for this clone: Antigen: not known.

Study conclusions and caveats: White British ancestry dominated among donors, who included more females, and clonal diversity was possibly underestimated.

The CDR3 is 12 amino acids. The V end was cut by 0 bases, the J end by 6 bases, with 4 bases between. Per the germline V gene, CDR1 is MNHEY and CDR2 is SVGEGT. Source: peripheral blood, taken 28 days after the second AZD1222 dose. The sequence was collected from an adult who received the AZD1222 COVID-19 vaccine. This sequence joins TRBV6-2 or TRBV6-3 and TRBJ2-3; D remains unclear. CDR3 bases: TGTGCCAGCAGTTACTCGTCGGATACGCAGTATTTT. Encoded protein: CASSYSSDTQYF.